Shown below are 8 T cell receptor beta chains from a single sample sequenced in a study of cytomegalovirus exposure and HLA in healthy donors. Generated by immunoSEQ multiplex PCR, the TCRdb table keeps only in-frame clones and is missing some. The sample records under 350,000 clones, 70% to 90% being singletons. Specimen: PBMCs. These receptors all come from a woman aged 18-35 years in good health and CMV-seronegative.

V usage is TRBV6-5 and J usage is TRBJ2-2; 8 positions match TRBD2. The CDR3 consists of 14 residues. The J segment lost 7 bases and the V segment lost 6 bases, leaving 7 bases of the junction unmatched. From germline, CDR1 is MNHEY and CDR2 SVGAGI. CDR3 amino acids: CASSPRGGNGELFF. DNA for the CDR3: TGTGCCAGCAGCCCCCGGGGGGGGAACGGGGAGCTGTTTTTT.

The CDR3, as DNA: TGTGCCAGCAGTTTCGGTGCTGAACACAATGAGCAGTTCTTC. It encodes CASSFGAEHNEQFF. The chain links TRBV27 to TRBJ2-1; D gene uncertain. Trimming stripped 3 bases from V and 5 bases from J, with 11 bases between. This CDR3 is built from 14 residues. Germline CDR1 MNHEY, CDR2 SMNVEV (reference sequence).

This chain links TRBV6-1 with TRBJ1-2; D is perhaps TRBD1 (5 bases). V was shortened by 3 bases and J by 0 bases, with 11 bases between the two germline ends. The CDR3 is made up of 15 amino acids. Germline V gene sequence: CDR1 MNHNS, CDR2 SASEGT. The CDR3 is CASSDSATANYGYTF. CDR3 in DNA: TGTGCCAGCAGTGATTCGGCGACAGCTAACTATGGCTACACCTTC.

V and J are TRBV2 and TRBJ1-2, with 9 bases aligning to TRBD1. V shed 3 bases, J shed 2 bases, and the junction held 1 base outside the gene matches. Germline V gene lookup returns CDR1 SNHLY and CDR2 FYNNEI. The CDR3 is made up of 14 amino acids. This CDR3 is CASSDGQGNYGYTF. The CDR3 region has the DNA TGTGCCAGCAGTGATGGACAGGGGAACTATGGCTACACCTTC.

V is TRBV29-1 and J is TRBJ1-1, with 7 bases fitting TRBD1. Germline V gene lookup returns CDR1 SQVTM and CDR2 ANQGSEA. The CDR3 runs 13 residues. V was clipped by 4 bases and J by 8 bases; unmatched bases: 10. The CDR3: CSVVPGGSGEAFF. Written as DNA, the CDR3 is TGCAGCGTTGTCCCAGGGGGGAGTGGAGAAGCTTTCTTT.

CDR3 DNA sequence: TGTGCCAGCAGCTCGACAGGGGCTAATGAAAAACTGTTTTTT. This sequence encodes CASSSTGANEKLFF. V is TRBV11-3 and J is TRBJ1-4, with 8 bases lining up with TRBD1. The V and J ends lost 4 bases and 3 bases, in that order; junction bases with no gene match: 1. Germline CDR1 reads SGHNT; CDR2 reads YENEEA. This CDR3 region has 14 residues.

The J gene is TRBJ1-3, the V gene TRBV4-1; D may be TRBD1 (5 bases). Trimming took 3 bases from V and 1 from J, leaving 7 bases between them. Germline values: CDR1 MGHRA, CDR2 YSYEKL. The CDR3 runs to 14 residues. The CDR3 nucleotides read TGCGCCAGCAGCCAGGGGCATTCTGGAAACACCATATATTTT. Translation: CASSQGHSGNTIYF.

The rearrangement links TRBV7-8 to TRBJ2-1; 11 bases align to TRBD2. The V gene end was trimmed by 4 bases and the J gene end by 10 bases; junction bases not matched to a gene: 24. The CDR3 is 20 amino acids. Germline CDR1 and CDR2: SGHVS and FQNEAQ. The CDR3 spells CASSSKPSSGRIHRVGEQFF. CDR3 DNA: TGTGCCAGCAGCTCGAAACCTTCTAGCGGGAGGATTCACAGGGTCGGAGAGCAGTTCTTC.